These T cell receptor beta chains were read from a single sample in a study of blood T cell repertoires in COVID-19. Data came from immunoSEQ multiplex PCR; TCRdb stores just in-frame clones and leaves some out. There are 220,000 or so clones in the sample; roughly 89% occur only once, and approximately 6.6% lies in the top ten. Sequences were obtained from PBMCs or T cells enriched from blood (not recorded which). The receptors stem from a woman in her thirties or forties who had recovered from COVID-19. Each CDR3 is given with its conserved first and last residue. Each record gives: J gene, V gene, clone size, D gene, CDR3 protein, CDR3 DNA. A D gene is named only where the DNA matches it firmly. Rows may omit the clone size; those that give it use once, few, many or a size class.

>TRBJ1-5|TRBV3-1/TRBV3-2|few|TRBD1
CASSQASGGSNQPQHF
TGTGCCAGCAGCCAAGCCTCAGGGGGGAGCAATCAGCCCCAGCATTTT
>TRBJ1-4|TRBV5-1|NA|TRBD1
CASSPVPGQGSNEKLFF
TGCGCCAGCAGCCCCGTCCCGGGACAGGGATCTAATGAAAAACTGTTTTTT
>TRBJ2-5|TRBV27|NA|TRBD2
CASSSGLAGAQYF
TGTGCCAGCAGCTCCGGACTAGCGGGAGCCCAGTACTTC
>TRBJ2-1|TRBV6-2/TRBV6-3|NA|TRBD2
CASSKGGSGNVDEQFF
TGTGCCAGCAGTAAGGGGGGTAGCGGGAATGTAGATGAGCAGTTCTTC
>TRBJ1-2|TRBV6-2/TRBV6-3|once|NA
CASSYVQGGSYGYTF
TGTGCCAGCAGTTATGTCCAGGGTGGATCCTATGGCTACACCTTC
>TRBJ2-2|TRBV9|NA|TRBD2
CASSGTSGSGELFF
TGTGCCAGCAGCGGGACTAGCGGGAGTGGGGAGCTGTTTTTT
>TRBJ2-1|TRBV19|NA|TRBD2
CASSSSGRAYNEQFF
TGTGCCAGTAGTTCTAGCGGGAGGGCGTACAATGAGCAGTTCTTC
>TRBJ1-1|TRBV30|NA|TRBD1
CAWKGQGAANTEAFF
TGTGCCTGGAAGGGACAGGGGGCGGCGAACACTGAAGCTTTCTTT
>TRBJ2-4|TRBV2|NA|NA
CASSSDRLIGKNIQYF
TGTGCCAGCAGCTCCGACAGGCTGATAGGCAAAAACATTCAGTACTTC
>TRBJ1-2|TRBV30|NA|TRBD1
CAWSVTGGQAPYGYTF
TGTGCCTGGAGTGTTACAGGGGGGCAGGCTCCCTATGGCTACACCTTC
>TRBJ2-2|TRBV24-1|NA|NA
CATSDFAGVNTGELFF
TGTGCCACCAGTGATTTCGCAGGGGTCAACACCGGGGAGCTGTTTTTT
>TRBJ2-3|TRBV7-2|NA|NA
CASSFGGRDTQYF
TGTGCCAGCAGCTTCGGAGGGAGAGATACGCAGTATTTT
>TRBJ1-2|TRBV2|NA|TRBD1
CASRAYTGTAYGYTF
TGTGCCAGCAGGGCCTATACCGGGACAGCCTATGGCTACACCTTC
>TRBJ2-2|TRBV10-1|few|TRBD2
CASSEARHSGRAHGELFF
TGCGCCAGCAGTGAGGCTCGCCATAGCGGGAGGGCGCACGGGGAGCTGTTTTTT
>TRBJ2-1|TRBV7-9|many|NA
CASSLKENEQFF
TGTGCCAGCAGCTTAAAGGAGAATGAGCAGTTCTTC
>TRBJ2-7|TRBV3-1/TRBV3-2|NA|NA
CASSQDTGFLTYEQYF
TGTGCCAGCAGCCAAGATACGGGATTCCTAACCTACGAGCAGTACTTC